One T cell receptor beta chain is described in this entry. It lacks a known antigen. No base qualities exist here, and no much larger clone lies one base off it. The time point label for this specimen denotes: 45 to 55 days after influenza vaccine administration. The protocol used for the library was RT-PCR. The instrument was an Illumina HiSeq 2500. The public reads were run again by TCRdb, first through fastp at Q25 and then through MiXCR, and only productive beta chains were kept. Every CDR3 protein is listed once, alongside the most common genes and DNA of its rows. The sample has under 500,000 distinct CDR3 sequences on record, 9.5% to 12% of them singletons. Together, the top ten hold 12% of the sample. Trimming leaves V shorter by 3 bases and J shorter by 6 bases, with the junction holding 1 base beyond the gene matches. The cysteine opens and the phenylalanine closes a CDR3 of 12 amino acids. This entry keeps only the CDR3 DNA: 36 bases, framed from base 1. CDR1 and CDR2 were assigned from the germline V gene (reference sequence) as DFQATT and SNEGSKA.

The entry originates in a study of response to subunit inactivated influenza vaccine (dated by TCRdb to 2017 to 2018). At the level of the whole study: To follow how T cells responded to a trivalent subunit inactivated influenza vaccine, the researchers relied on deep quantitative profiling of the T cell receptor repertoire. The investigation overall reported the following: It was suggested by the authors that each seasonal influenza vaccination may recruit only a limited number of new T cells.

The sequence came from a man in his forties or fifties who received an inactivated influenza vaccine. Donor details come from another sample of the same person, matched by shared clones. The sequences come from PBMCs from blood, collected around seven weeks after vaccination. The V and J segments used are TRBV20-1 and TRBJ2-1, with 8 bases in between that match TRBD1. The CDR3 here reads CSASDRGNEQFF. The nucleotide sequence is given as TGCAGTGCTAGTGACAGGGGCAATGAGCAGTTCTTC.